This section outlines one T cell receptor (beta chain) sequence together with its context. Antigen specificity is unknown. Amplified TCR beta CDR3 regions came from RNA transcripts. The study used the HTBI primer set for a first-round RT-PCR of the TCR CDR3. In TCRdb, the multiplex PCR reads were re-called with MiXCR into one record per CDR3 protein. The sample holds approximately 610,000 distinct CDR3 sequences, roughly 14% seen once. This CDR3 comprises 18 residues. After removal of 2 bases from V and 0 bases from J, the junction contained 6 bases not matched to a gene. Per germline, CDR1 LGHDT and CDR2 YNNKEL (reference sequence). These data originate in a study of T cells in Graves' hyperthyroidism and ophthalmopathy. General study findings and limits: In the blood, most expanded thyroid clonotypes above 0.001 appeared as well.

The receptor's source is a woman in her 40s with Graves' ophthalmopathy. Sequenced input: blood. The chain recombines TRBV3-1 with TRBJ2-2; the match to TRBD2 covers 10 bases. CDR3 protein: CASSQYSGGHANTGELFF. The CDR3 nucleotides read TGTGCCAGCAGCCAATATAGCGGGGGGCACGCGAACACCGGGGAGCTGTTTTTT.